This T cell receptor (beta chain) was documented in a study of blood T cell repertoires in COVID-19. Repertoires were generated with immunoSEQ multiplex PCR, while TCRdb's copy carries only in-frame clones and drops some. The table shows 500,000 to 600,000 clones, with around nine tenths occurring only once. Trimming left V 1 base short and J 1 base short, with 8 bases between. The CDR3 is 16 residues long. Per the germline V gene, CDR1 is SGHTA and CDR2 is FQGTGA. Specimen: peripheral blood. This TCR was sampled from a woman in her fifties or sixties with COVID-19, enrolled during active disease. The chain joins TRBV7-3 to TRBJ2-6; TRBD1 might be the D (5 bases). The CDR3 nucleotides are TGTGCCAGCAGCTTAAGTAAGGGGTCTGGGGCCAACGTCCTGACTTTC. This gives the protein CASSLSKGSGANVLTF.